This TCR beta chain was sequenced for a study of T cell responses to AZD1222 COVID-19 vaccine. Study-wide points: Researchers took repertoire samples only after the peak T cell response had come. Among AZD1222 vaccinees, only five to seven were seropositive at baseline. Females made up more of the donors, who were largely white British, and clonal diversity may have come out too low.

Deletions cut 3 bases from V and 4 bases from J, with 13 bases between. There are 15 residues in the CDR3. Germline loops: CDR1 LGHNT, CDR2 FRNRAP. Investigators merged groups given second doses at roughly 4 or roughly 12 weeks. On this clone itself: Its antigen is currently unknown.

This table comes from immunoSEQ multiplex PCR, and its TCRdb copy is limited to in-frame clones, with some not included. The sample yields 75,000 to 95,000 clones, 80% to 95% seen once. The source was peripheral blood, collected 28 days after the second AZD1222 dose. The origin of this receptor is an adult who received the AZD1222 COVID-19 vaccine. The genes are TRBV12-5 and TRBJ1-5; tentatively, D is TRBD1 (6 bases). This CDR3 reads CASGLIRGLNQPQHF. As DNA, the CDR3 is TGTGCTAGTGGTTTAATCCGGGGGCTGAATCAGCCCCAGCATTTT.